This entry concerns a single T cell receptor (beta chain). This entry is derived from a study of blood T cell repertoires in COVID-19. Overall study: There were acute and convalescent COVID-19 samples, and they came from the United States, Italy and Spain. T cells, B-cell-depleted T cells, or PBMCs provided the cDNA or gDNA that served as material.

Methods used by the authors: By means of reference gene primer amplification, nucleated cell counts were estimated. The data were produced by immunoSEQ multiplex PCR, yet TCRdb's version contains in-frame clones alone and is incomplete. V and J calls and clone size are given by that table; D and trimming were obtained from the DNA. This table holds 130,000 to 150,000 clones, about 85% found once. Trimming left V 6 bases short and J 1 base short, with 3 bases between. Germline values: CDR1 ENHRY, CDR2 SYGVKD. This CDR3 contains 11 residues. The source of this sequence is a human donor in a cohort sampled during active COVID-19. The sample taken for sequencing was peripheral blood. This sequence joins TRBV10-3 and TRBJ1-1, with D hard to call. The chain's CDR3 is CAISGNTEAFF. CDR3 nucleotides: TGTGCCATCAGCGGGAACACTGAAGCTTTCTTT.